This T cell receptor beta chain was documented in a study of blood T cell repertoires in COVID-19. Assay used: immunoSEQ multiplex PCR; TCRdb lists only in-frame clones, some missing. The sample holds about 500,000 clones, roughly nine tenths seen once. Germline CDR1 and CDR2: SGHRS and YFSETQ. Trimming stripped 0 bases from V and 3 bases from J, with 15 bases between. The CDR3 extends over 16 amino acids. The sample comprised peripheral blood. The sequence derives from a woman aged 50 to 65 with COVID-19, enrolled during active disease. This rearrangement joins TRBV5-1 to TRBJ2-5; TRBD2 is a possible D gene (6 bases). The CDR3, as DNA: TGCGCCAGCAGCTTGGTGGTAGCGGAAAGTAAAGAGACCCAGTACTTC. Translation gives CASSLVVAESKETQYF.